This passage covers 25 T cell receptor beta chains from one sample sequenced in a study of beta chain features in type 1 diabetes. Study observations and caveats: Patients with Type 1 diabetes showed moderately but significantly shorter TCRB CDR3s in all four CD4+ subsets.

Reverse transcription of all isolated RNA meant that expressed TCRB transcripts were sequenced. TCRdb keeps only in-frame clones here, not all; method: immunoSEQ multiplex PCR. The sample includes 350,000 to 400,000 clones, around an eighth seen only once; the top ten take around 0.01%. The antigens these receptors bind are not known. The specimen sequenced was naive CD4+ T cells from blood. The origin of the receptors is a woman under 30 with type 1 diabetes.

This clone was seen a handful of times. CDR3 sequence reads: CASSAEGRPNTEAFF. The CDR3 DNA reads TGTGCCAGCAGCGCGGAGGGGCGGCCGAACACTGAAGCTTTCTTT. The chain recombines TRBV9 with TRBJ1-1; a weak D match, TRBD1 (5 bases). Germline V gene data show CDR1 as SGDLS and CDR2 as YYNGEE. V dropped 3 bases and J dropped 1 base, with 13 bases sitting between them. The CDR3 runs to 15 residues.

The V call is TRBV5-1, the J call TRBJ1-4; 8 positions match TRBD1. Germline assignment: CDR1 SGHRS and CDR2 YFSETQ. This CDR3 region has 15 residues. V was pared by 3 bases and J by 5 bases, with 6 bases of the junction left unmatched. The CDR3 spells CASSWGTGLNEKLFF. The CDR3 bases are TGCGCCAGCAGCTGGGGGACAGGTCTAAATGAAAAACTGTTTTTT.

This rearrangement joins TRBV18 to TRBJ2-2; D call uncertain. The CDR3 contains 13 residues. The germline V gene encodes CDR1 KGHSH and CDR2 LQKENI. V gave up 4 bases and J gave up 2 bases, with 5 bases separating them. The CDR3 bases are TGTGCCAGCTCACTGGGCAACACCGGGGAGCTGTTTTTT. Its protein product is CASSLGNTGELFF.

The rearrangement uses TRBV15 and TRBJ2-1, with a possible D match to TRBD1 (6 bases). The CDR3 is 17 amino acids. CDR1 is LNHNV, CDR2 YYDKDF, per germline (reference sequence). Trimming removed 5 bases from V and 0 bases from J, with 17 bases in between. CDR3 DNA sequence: TGTGCCACCAGCGGACCAGGGGTCGGGCGCTCCTACAATGAGCAGTTCTTC. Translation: CATSGPGVGRSYNEQFF. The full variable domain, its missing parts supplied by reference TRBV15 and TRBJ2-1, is DAMVIQNPRYQVTQFGKPVTLSCSQTLNHNVMYWYQQKSSQAPKLLFHYYDKDFNNEADTPDNFQSRRPNTSFCFLDIRSPGLGDTAMYLCATSGPGVGRSYNEQFFGPGTRLTVL.

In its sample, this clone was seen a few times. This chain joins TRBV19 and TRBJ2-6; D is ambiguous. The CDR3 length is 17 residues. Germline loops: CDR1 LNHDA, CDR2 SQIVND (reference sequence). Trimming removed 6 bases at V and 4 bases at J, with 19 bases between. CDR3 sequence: CASRPSAFRQGANVLTF. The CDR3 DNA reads TGTGCCAGTAGACCCAGTGCCTTCCGTCAAGGGGCCAACGTCCTGACTTTC.

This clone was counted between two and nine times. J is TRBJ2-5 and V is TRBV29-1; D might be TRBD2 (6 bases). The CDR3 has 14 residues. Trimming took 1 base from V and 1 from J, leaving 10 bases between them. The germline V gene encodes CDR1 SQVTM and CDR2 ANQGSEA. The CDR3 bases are TGCAGCGTTGAAGCGAGACTAGTCCAAGAGACCCAGTACTTC. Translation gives CSVEARLVQETQYF.

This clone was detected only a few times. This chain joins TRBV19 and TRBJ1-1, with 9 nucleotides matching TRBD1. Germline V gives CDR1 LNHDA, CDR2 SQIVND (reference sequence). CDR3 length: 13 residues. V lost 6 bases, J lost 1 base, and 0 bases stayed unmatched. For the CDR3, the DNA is TGTGCCAGTAGGGGACAGGGGAACACTGAAGCTTTCTTT. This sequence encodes CASRGQGNTEAFF.

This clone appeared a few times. The CDR3 DNA follows: TGTGCCATCAGTCCAGGACAGGGGCCGCAGGAGACCCAGTACTTC. Encoded protein: CAISPGQGPQETQYF. The gene calls are TRBV10-3 and TRBJ2-5; TRBD1 matches 9 bases. J lost 5 bases, V lost 5 bases, and 9 bases had no gene match. This CDR3 region has 15 residues. Germline-derived CDR1 and CDR2 are ENHRY and SYGVKD.

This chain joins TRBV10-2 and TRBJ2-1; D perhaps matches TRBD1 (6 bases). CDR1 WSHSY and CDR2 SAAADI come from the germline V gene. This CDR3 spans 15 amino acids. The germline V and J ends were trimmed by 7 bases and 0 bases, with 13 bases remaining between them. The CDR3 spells CASTQDRSSYNEQFF. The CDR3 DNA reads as TGCGCCAGCACCCAGGACAGAAGCTCCTACAATGAGCAGTTCTTC.

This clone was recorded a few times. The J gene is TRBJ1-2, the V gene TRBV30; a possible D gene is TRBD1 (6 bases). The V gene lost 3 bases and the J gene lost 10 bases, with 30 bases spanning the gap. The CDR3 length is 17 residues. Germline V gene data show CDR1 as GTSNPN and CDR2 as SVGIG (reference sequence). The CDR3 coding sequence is TGTGCCTGGAGGACCCCGGGACATAGAGAAGGACACCGGCTCTACACCTTC. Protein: CAWRTPGHREGHRLYTF.

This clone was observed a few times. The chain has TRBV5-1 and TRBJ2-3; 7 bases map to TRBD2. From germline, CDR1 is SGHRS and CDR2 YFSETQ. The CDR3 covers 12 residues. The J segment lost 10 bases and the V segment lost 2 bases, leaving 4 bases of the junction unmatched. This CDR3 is CASSFERDAQYF. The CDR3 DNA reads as TGCGCCAGCAGCTTTGAGCGGGATGCGCAGTATTTT.

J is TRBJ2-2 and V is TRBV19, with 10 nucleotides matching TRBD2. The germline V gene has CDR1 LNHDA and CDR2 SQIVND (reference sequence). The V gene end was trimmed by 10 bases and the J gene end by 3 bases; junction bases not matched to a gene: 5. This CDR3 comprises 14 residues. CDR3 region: CATLAGGYTGELFF. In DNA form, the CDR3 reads TGTGCCACTTTAGCGGGAGGTTACACCGGGGAGCTGTTTTTT. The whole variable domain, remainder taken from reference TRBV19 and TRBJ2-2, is DGGITQSPKYLFRKEGQNVTLSCEQNLNHDAMYWYRQDPGQGLRLIYYSQIVNDFQKGDIAEGYSVSREKKESFPLTVTSAQKNPTAFYLCATLAGGYTGELFFGEGSRLTVL.

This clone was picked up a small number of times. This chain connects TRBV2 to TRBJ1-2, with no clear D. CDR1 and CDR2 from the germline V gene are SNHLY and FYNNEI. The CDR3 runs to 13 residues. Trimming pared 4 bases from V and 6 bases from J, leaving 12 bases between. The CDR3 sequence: CASSVGTADGYTF. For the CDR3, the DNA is TGTGCCAGCAGTGTAGGAACGGCGGATGGCTACACCTTC.

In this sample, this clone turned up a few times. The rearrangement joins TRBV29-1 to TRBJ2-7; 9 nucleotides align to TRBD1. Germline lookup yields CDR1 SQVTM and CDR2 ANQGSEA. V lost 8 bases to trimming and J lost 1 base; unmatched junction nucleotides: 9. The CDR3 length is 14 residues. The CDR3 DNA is TGCAGCTCATCGGTCGGGACAGGGTCCTACGAGCAGTACTTC. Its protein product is CSSSVGTGSYEQYF.

CDR3 coding DNA: TGCAGCGTTGCAGGGGGGCTATACGAGCAGTACTTC. This gives the protein CSVAGGLYEQYF. The chain employs TRBV29-1 and TRBJ2-7, with D perhaps TRBD1 (7 bases). Between the trimmed V and J ends, which lost 4 bases and 4 bases, there was a span of 11 bases. CDR1 SQVTM and CDR2 ANQGSEA come from the germline V gene. The CDR3 totals 12 residues.

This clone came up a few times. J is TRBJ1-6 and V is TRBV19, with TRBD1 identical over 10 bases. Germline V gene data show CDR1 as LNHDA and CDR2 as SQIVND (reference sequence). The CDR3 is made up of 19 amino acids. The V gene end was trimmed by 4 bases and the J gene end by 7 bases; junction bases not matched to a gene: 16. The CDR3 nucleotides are TGTGCCAGTAGTACCCTCCACCGGGACAGGGGATTAGGGAATTCACCCCTCCACTTT. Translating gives CASSTLHRDRGLGNSPLHF.

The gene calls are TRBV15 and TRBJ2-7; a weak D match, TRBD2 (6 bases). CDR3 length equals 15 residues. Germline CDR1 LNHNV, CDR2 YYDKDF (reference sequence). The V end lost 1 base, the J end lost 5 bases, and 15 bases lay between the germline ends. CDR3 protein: CATSRAGVDDHEQYF. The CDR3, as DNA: TGTGCCACCAGCAGAGCGGGGGTGGACGACCACGAGCAGTACTTC.

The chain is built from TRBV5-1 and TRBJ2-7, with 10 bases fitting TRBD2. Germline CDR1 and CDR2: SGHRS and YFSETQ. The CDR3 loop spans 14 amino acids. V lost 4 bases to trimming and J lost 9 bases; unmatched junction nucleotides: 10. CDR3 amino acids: CASSPLAGEGRQYF. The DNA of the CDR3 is TGCGCCAGCAGCCCGCTAGCGGGAGAGGGAAGGCAGTACTTC.

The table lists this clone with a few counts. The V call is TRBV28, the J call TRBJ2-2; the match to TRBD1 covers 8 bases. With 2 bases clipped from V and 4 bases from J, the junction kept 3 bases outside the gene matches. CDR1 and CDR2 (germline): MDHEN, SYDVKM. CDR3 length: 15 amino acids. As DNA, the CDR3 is TGTGCCAGCAGTTTACACACAGGGGGCACCGGGGAGCTGTTTTTT. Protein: CASSLHTGGTGELFF.

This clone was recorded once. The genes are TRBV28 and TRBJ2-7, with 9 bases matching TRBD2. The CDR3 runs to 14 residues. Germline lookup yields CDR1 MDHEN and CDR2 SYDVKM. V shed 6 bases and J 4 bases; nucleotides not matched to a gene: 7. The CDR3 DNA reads TGTGCCAGCAGCCGTAGCGGGAGACGGTACGAGCAGTACTTC. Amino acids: CASSRSGRRYEQYF.

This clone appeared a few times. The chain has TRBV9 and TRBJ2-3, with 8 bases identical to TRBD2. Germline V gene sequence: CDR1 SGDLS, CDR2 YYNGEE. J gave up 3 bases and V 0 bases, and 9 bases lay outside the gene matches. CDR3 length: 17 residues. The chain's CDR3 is CASSVASGLVETDTQYF. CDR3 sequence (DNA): TGTGCCAGCAGCGTAGCGTCGGGACTAGTGGAGACAGATACGCAGTATTTT.

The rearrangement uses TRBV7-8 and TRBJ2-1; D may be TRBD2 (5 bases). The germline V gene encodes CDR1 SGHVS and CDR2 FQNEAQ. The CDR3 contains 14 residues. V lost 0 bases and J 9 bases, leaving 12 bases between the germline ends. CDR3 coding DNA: TGTGCCAGCAGCTTAGCGGGCAGAGGGCGTGAGCAGTTCTTC. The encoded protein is CASSLAGRGREQFF.

DNA for the CDR3: TGTGCCAGCAGCTCATACAGGGTTGGCACTGAAGCTTTCTTT. It encodes CASSSYRVGTEAFF. The rearrangement links TRBV7-9 to TRBJ1-1; TRBD1 might be the D (6 bases). Germline loops: CDR1 SEHNR, CDR2 FQNEAQ (reference sequence). The CDR3 is made up of 14 amino acids. The V end was cut by 4 bases, the J end by 4 bases, with 13 bases between.

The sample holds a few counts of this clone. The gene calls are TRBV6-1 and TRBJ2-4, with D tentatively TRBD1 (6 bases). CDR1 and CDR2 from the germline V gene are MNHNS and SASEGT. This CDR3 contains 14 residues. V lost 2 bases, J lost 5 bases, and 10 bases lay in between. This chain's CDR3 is CASSEQGPQNIQYF. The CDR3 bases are TGTGCCAGCAGTGAACAGGGGCCCCAAAACATTCAGTACTTC.

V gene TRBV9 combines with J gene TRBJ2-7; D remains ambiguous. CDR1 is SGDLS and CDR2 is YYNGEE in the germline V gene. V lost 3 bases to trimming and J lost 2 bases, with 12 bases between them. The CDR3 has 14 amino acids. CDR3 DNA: TGTGCCAGCAGCGCAGACACCGTTCCCTACGAGCAGTACTTC. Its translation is CASSADTVPYEQYF.